Following are 30 T cell receptor beta chains from one sample sequenced in a study of T-cell reconstitution after alpha-beta-depleted transplantation in children. Unique molecular identifiers were incorporated when the TCRbeta library was constructed. MiXCR, applied by TCRdb to the PCR reads, yields one record per CDR3 protein. The table lists 800,000 to 1,000,000 distinct CDR3 sequences, roughly 29% of them singletons. The sample consisted of PBMCs, mostly from graft donor cells, taken 360 days after TCRalphabeta/CD19-depleted stem cell transplant. The source of these receptors is a boy in the first two years of life who had a stem cell transplant for SCID, so the T cells may come from the graft donor.

Details on this clonotype: A read error may account for a junction end that differs from germline. The chain links TRBV5-1 to TRBJ2-7; 11 bases fit TRBD2. The CDR3 spans 15 residues. Germline values: CDR1 SGHRS, CDR2 YFSETQ. The CDR3 region is CASSLNMGLAEKLCF. CDR3 coding DNA: TGCGCCAGCAGCTTAAACATGGGACTAGCGGAAAAATTGTGCTTC.

The V and J genes are TRBV6-4 and TRBJ2-7; TRBD1 aligns across 7 bases. The CDR3 loop spans 15 amino acids. Germline lookup yields CDR1 MRHNA and CDR2 SNTAGT. With 5 bases clipped from V and 0 bases from J, the junction kept 7 bases outside the gene matches. The CDR3 DNA follows: TGTGCCAGCAGTCCGGACAGGAGGAGCTCCTACGAGCAGTACTTC. It translates to CASSPDRRSSYEQYF.

The CDR3 DNA reads TGTGCCAGCAGTTCCCGACAGGGGCGCGGGGAGACCCAGTACTTC. Translated, it gives CASSSRQGRGETQYF. The chain combines TRBV28 with TRBJ2-5, with 8 bases aligning to TRBD1. J gave up 5 bases and V 4 bases, and 9 bases lay outside the gene matches. Per germline, CDR1 MDHEN and CDR2 SYDVKM. The CDR3 contains 15 residues.

The chain employs TRBV4-1 and TRBJ2-1; no definite D call. The CDR3 contains 16 residues. Germline CDR1 reads MGHRA; CDR2 reads YSYEKL. The ends were cut back, 1 base at V and 0 bases at J, with 10 bases in the middle. CDR3 DNA sequence: TGCGCCAGCAGCCAAGCTGCAGAGATCTCCTACAATGAGCAGTTCTTC. This translates into CASSQAAEISYNEQFF.

The chain employs TRBV5-1 and TRBJ1-1; possible D gene TRBD1, 5 bases. V was clipped by 0 bases and J by 1 base, with 10 bases between them. The germline CDR1 and CDR2 sequences are SGHRS and YFSETQ. This CDR3 is built from 15 residues. The CDR3 sequence is CASSLDGTANTEAFF. As DNA, the CDR3 is TGCGCCAGCAGCTTGGACGGGACCGCGAACACTGAAGCTTTCTTT.

This clonotype turned up a few times. This chain connects TRBV6-1 to TRBJ1-1; 11 bases map to TRBD1. The V gene end was trimmed by 8 bases and the J gene end by 10 bases; junction bases not matched to a gene: 6. Germline V lookup: CDR1 MNHNS, CDR2 SASEGT. The CDR3 contains 12 residues. For the CDR3, the DNA is TGTGCCAGCGCGGACAGGGGGCATCGAGCTTTCTTT. Its translation: CASADRGHRAFF.

There are many counts of this clonotype. The chain uses TRBV4-1 and TRBJ2-1; 7 nucleotides agree with TRBD2. The CDR3 extends over 14 amino acids. Per germline, CDR1 MGHRA and CDR2 YSYEKL. The V segment lost 3 bases and the J segment 8 bases; nucleotides outside the gene matches: 7. CDR3 bases: TGCGCCAGCAGCCAGAGAGGACTAGGGGATGAGCAGTTCTTC. Translated, it gives CASSQRGLGDEQFF.

This clonotype was recorded a few times. V usage is TRBV27 and J usage is TRBJ2-7; D may correspond to TRBD1 or TRBD2 (7 bases each). V lost 5 bases, J lost 3 bases, and 20 bases lay in between. The CDR3 is made up of 16 amino acids. Germline V gives CDR1 MNHEY, CDR2 SMNVEV (reference sequence). The CDR3 region has the DNA TGTGCCAGCAGTCGTCACAGGGGAGGGGGGGGCTACGAGCAGTACTTC. Its translation is CASSRHRGGGGYEQYF.

The chain joins TRBV20-1 to TRBJ1-1, with D hard to call. Deletions cut 1 base from V and 4 bases from J, with 4 bases between. The CDR3 runs to 11 residues. The germline CDR1 and CDR2 sequences are DFQATT and SNEGSKA (reference sequence). The CDR3 here is CSARGPTEAFF. For the CDR3, the DNA is TGCAGTGCTAGAGGACCCACTGAAGCTTTCTTT.

This clonotype turned up a few times. The chain is built from TRBV6-2 or TRBV6-3 and TRBJ2-4; tentatively, D is TRBD2 (6 bases). CDR1 is MNHEY, CDR2 SVGEGT, per germline. This CDR3 has 18 residues. The ends were cut back, 6 bases at V and 3 bases at J, with 24 bases in the middle. The CDR3 sequence: CASRPFPGLVFFKNIQYF. The CDR3 bases are TGTGCCAGCAGGCCTTTTCCGGGACTGGTTTTTTTCAAAAACATTCAGTACTTC.

V usage is TRBV9 and J usage is TRBJ2-1; the match to TRBD2 covers 9 bases. The germline V gene has CDR1 SGDLS and CDR2 YYNGEE. The CDR3 is 16 residues long. V shed 0 bases, J shed 4 bases, and the junction held 5 bases outside the gene matches. The CDR3 DNA sequence: TGTGCCAGCAGCGTAGCGGGGACTAGCACTTACAATGAGCAGTTCTTC. This encodes CASSVAGTSTYNEQFF.

This clonotype was detected ten times or more. V is TRBV20-1 and J is TRBJ2-3; D remains unclear. V gave up 1 base and J gave up 2 bases, with 16 bases separating them. The CDR3 extends over 16 amino acids. The germline V gene encodes CDR1 DFQATT and CDR2 SNEGSKA (reference sequence). The CDR3 region is CSARAPNQAPTDTQYF. CDR3 nucleotides: TGCAGTGCTAGAGCACCTAACCAGGCCCCCACAGATACGCAGTATTTT.

This clonotype was observed a few times. The chain uses TRBV6-5 and TRBJ2-7; TRBD1 agrees at 9 bases. There are 16 residues in the CDR3. The V segment lost 4 bases and the J segment 4 bases; nucleotides outside the gene matches: 11. CDR1 is MNHEY, CDR2 SVGAGI, per germline. The DNA for the CDR3 is TGTGCCAGCAGTTCCCAAACCTGGACAGGGGAGTACGAGCAGTACTTC. Protein product: CASSSQTWTGEYEQYF.

This sequence joins TRBV4-3 and TRBJ2-2, with a weak D call TRBD1 (6 bases). Germline V CDR1 and CDR2: LGHNA, YSLEER. Trimming took 4 bases from V and 4 from J, leaving 13 bases between them. The CDR3 extends over 15 amino acids. The chain's CDR3 is CASSPTGWLTGELFF. CDR3 bases: TGCGCCAGCAGCCCCACAGGGTGGCTCACCGGGGAGCTGTTTTTT.

The chain is built from TRBV18 and TRBJ2-5; perhaps TRBD2 as D (6 bases). V lost 2 bases and J lost 4, with 20 bases in between. Germline assignment: CDR1 KGHSH and CDR2 LQKENI. The CDR3 runs to 17 residues. This chain's CDR3 is CASSPYSSRGSVETQYF. The CDR3 bases are TGTGCCAGCTCACCATACTCATCCCGGGGGTCCGTAGAGACCCAGTACTTC.

The V gene is TRBV28, the J gene TRBJ2-2, with D possibly TRBD1 on 5 matching bases. Germline V gene data show CDR1 as MDHEN and CDR2 as SYDVKM. Trimming shortened V by 4 bases and J by 6 bases, and 18 bases separated the two germline ends. The CDR3 runs to 16 residues. As DNA, the CDR3 is TGTGCCAGCAGTTGGACCACTCTAGGGGTGGCCGGGGAGCTGTTTTTT. Translated: CASSWTTLGVAGELFF.

The V call is TRBV28, the J call TRBJ2-1, with D unclear. Germline CDR1 MDHEN, CDR2 SYDVKM. CDR3 length: 13 residues. The V gene lost 4 bases and the J gene lost 7 bases, with 11 bases spanning the gap. This CDR3 is CASSSPPRNEQFF. The CDR3, as DNA: TGTGCCAGCAGTTCGCCTCCCCGGAATGAGCAGTTCTTC.

This clonotype was seen many times. The junction departs from germline at one end; a sequencing error may be responsible. The chain links TRBV12-3 or TRBV12-4 to TRBJ1-6; D uncertain. The CDR3 runs 15 residues. Here the CDR3 DNA reads TGCGCCAGCAGCTTGGGGAGCTCCTATAATTCACCCCTCCACTTT. Protein product: CASSLGSSYNSPLHF.

This clonotype was detected only a few times. This rearrangement joins TRBV20-1 to TRBJ2-7; no firm D call. Trimming took off 0 bases at V and 4 bases at J, with 13 bases between the two ends. CDR3 length: 14 residues. The V gene's germline CDR1 is DFQATT and CDR2 SNEGSKA (reference sequence). The CDR3 DNA reads as TGCAGTGCTAGAGATAAGGCTAAACTGTACGAGCAGTACTTC. It is translated as CSARDKAKLYEQYF.

The chain joins TRBV5-1 to TRBJ2-7; D perhaps matches TRBD2 (5 bases). V lost 0 bases and J 5 bases, leaving 12 bases between the germline ends. Germline V CDR1 and CDR2: SGHRS, YFSETQ. The length of the CDR3 is 14 residues. CDR3 region: CASSLEVRAHEQYF. CDR3 sequence (DNA): TGCGCCAGCAGCTTGGAGGTGAGGGCCCACGAGCAGTACTTC.

This sequence joins TRBV6-4 and TRBJ1-1, with D possibly TRBD1 on 6 matching bases. This CDR3 has 15 residues. In germline, CDR1 is MRHNA, CDR2 SNTAGT. Trimming took 6 bases from V and 0 from J, leaving 14 bases between them. CDR3 bases: TGTGCCAGCAGGGCACAGGGTAGGTTGAACACTGAAGCTTTCTTT. Its protein product is CASRAQGRLNTEAFF.

This clonotype came up a few times. The chain joins TRBV11-2 to TRBJ2-5, with 8 nucleotides matching TRBD2. The CDR3 is 16 residues long. V dropped 5 bases and J dropped 1; count of bases not matched to a gene: 9. The germline V gene encodes CDR1 SGHAT and CDR2 FQNNGV. CDR3 nucleotide sequence: TGTGCCAGCAGCCCCCTCACCGCGGGGGGCCAAGAGACCCAGTACTTC. Amino acids: CASSPLTAGGQETQYF.

V is TRBV4-1 and J is TRBJ2-3; D ambiguous. V lost 4 bases, J lost 0 bases, and 14 bases lay in between. There are 16 residues in the CDR3. CDR1 is MGHRA and CDR2 is YSYEKL in the germline V gene. CDR3: CASSPRAWESTDTQYF. The CDR3 coding sequence is TGCGCCAGCAGCCCCCGGGCTTGGGAAAGCACAGATACGCAGTATTTT.

V and J are TRBV9 and TRBJ2-3, with D tentatively TRBD1 or TRBD2 (5 bases each). Trimming took 3 bases from V and 7 from J, leaving 24 bases between them. The CDR3 runs to 17 residues. Germline V CDR1 and CDR2: SGDLS, YYNGEE. The CDR3 sequence: CASSATKWGTDTNTQYF. The CDR3, as DNA: TGTGCCAGCAGCGCGACGAAATGGGGGACGGATACTAATACGCAGTATTTT.

The V call is TRBV29-1, the J call TRBJ2-1, with D unresolved. V was trimmed by 4 bases and J by 13 bases, leaving 11 bases between them. Germline CDR1 reads SQVTM; CDR2 reads ANQGSEA. This CDR3 comprises 10 residues. The CDR3 sequence: CSVVDFLQFF. The CDR3 DNA reads TGCAGCGTTGTTGACTTCCTCCAGTTCTTC.

The sample holds a few counts of this clonotype. V is TRBV10-3 and J is TRBJ2-3; TRBD1 might be the D (6 bases). The CDR3 is made up of 14 amino acids. In germline, CDR1 is ENHRY, CDR2 SYGVKD. V shed 2 bases and J shed 4 bases, with 10 bases lying between them. The CDR3 sequence is CAISERQDADTQYF. In DNA, the CDR3 is TGTGCCATCAGTGAGAGACAGGACGCAGATACGCAGTATTTT.

The chain uses TRBV29-1 and TRBJ1-4, with 8 nucleotides matching TRBD1. This CDR3 has 13 amino acids. J was trimmed by 2 bases and V by 7 bases; bases with no gene match: 3. The germline V gene has CDR1 SQVTM and CDR2 ANQGSEA. CDR3 bases: TGCAGCGCTCACAGGGGGACTAATGAAAAACTGTTTTTT. Translating it yields CSAHRGTNEKLFF. Based on the CDR3 plus reference TRBV29-1 and TRBJ1-4, the full variable domain is SAVISQKPSRDICQRGTSLTIQCQVDSQVTMMFWYRQQPGQSLTLIATANQGSEATYESGFVIDKFPISRPNLTFSTLTVSNMSPEDSSIYLCSAHRGTNEKLFFGSGTQLSVL.

This clonotype appeared a few times. The rearrangement joins TRBV6-2 or TRBV6-3 to TRBJ2-2; TRBD2 might be the D (6 bases). Per the germline V gene, CDR1 is MNHEY and CDR2 is SVGEGT. V lost 5 bases and J 4 bases, leaving 14 bases between the germline ends. The CDR3 covers 15 residues. The CDR3 sequence is CASSPTRSFTGELFF. CDR3 in DNA: TGTGCCAGCAGTCCGACTAGATCTTTCACCGGGGAGCTGTTTTTT.

This chain links TRBV7-3 with TRBJ2-2; D gene uncertain. Trimming took off 5 bases at V and 7 bases at J, with 8 bases between the two ends. Germline V lookup: CDR1 SGHTA, CDR2 FQGTGA. The CDR3 is 12 residues long. The CDR3 DNA reads TGTGCCAGCAGCCCTGGTATCGGGGAGCTGTTTTTT. It is translated as CASSPGIGELFF. Full variable domain (remainder filled in from reference TRBV7-3 and TRBJ2-2): GAGVSQTPSNKVTEKGKYVELRCDPISGHTALYWYRQSLGQGPEFLIYFQGTGAADDSGLPNDRFFAVRPEGSVSTLKIQRTERGDSAVYLCASSPGIGELFFGEGSRLTVL.

The chain is built from TRBV29-1 and TRBJ2-3, with TRBD2 matching 7 bases. The CDR3 covers 15 residues. CDR1 is SQVTM and CDR2 is ANQGSEA in the germline V gene. The V segment lost 3 bases and the J segment 4 bases; nucleotides outside the gene matches: 10. The CDR3 loop reads CSVDVRRGKADTQYF. The CDR3 DNA reads TGCAGCGTTGATGTGCGGCGGGGGAAGGCAGATACGCAGTATTTT.